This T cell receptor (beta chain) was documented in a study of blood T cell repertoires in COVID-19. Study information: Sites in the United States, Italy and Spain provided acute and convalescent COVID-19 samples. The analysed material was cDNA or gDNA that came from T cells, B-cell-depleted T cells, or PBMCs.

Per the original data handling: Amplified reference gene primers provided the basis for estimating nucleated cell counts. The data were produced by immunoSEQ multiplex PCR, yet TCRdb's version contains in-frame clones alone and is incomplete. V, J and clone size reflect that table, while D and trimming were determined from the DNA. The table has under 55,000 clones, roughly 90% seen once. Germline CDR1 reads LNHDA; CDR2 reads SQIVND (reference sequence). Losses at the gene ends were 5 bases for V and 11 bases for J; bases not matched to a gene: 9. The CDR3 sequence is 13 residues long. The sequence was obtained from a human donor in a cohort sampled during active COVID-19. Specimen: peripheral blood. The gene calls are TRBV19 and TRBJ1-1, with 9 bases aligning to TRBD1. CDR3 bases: TGTGCCAGTAGTGTCCGGGACAGGGAAAATGCTTTCTTT. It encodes CASSVRDRENAFF.